Below, 20 T cell receptor beta chains from the same sample are listed, as sequenced in a study of T cell repertoires in cytomegalovirus infection. Antigen specificity for these receptors is unknown. TCRdb used MiXCR to reprocess the reads, holding one entry per CDR3 protein. The repertoire includes about 770,000 distinct CDR3 sequences, 25% to 30% of them detected once, and about an eighth sits in the top ten. The material was cultured CD8+ T cells from PBMCs, obtained from culture after CMV antigen stimulation. These receptors were taken from a human donor in good health (CMV status not recorded). Some clones in this sample may be carry-over from other donors' samples.

This clonotype was counted only a few times. Written as DNA, the CDR3 is TGTGCCAGCAGTCCTTTCTTAACCTCGGGACGGACTGAAGCTTTCTTT. This gives the protein CASSPFLTSGRTEAFF. This chain uses TRBV6-5 with TRBJ1-1; TRBD1 might be the D (5 bases). The CDR3 sequence is 16 residues long. Germline-derived CDR1 and CDR2 are MNHEY and SVGAGI. Trimming pared 5 bases from V and 5 bases from J, leaving 21 bases between.

This clonotype was detected ten times or more. The chain combines TRBV20-1 with TRBJ1-1; no clear D gene. With 0 bases removed from V and 0 bases from J, the gap between germline ends came to 11 bases. Germline-derived CDR1 and CDR2 are DFQATT and SNEGSKA (reference sequence). The CDR3 is made up of 15 amino acids. This CDR3 reads CSARDRFTMNTEAFF. DNA for the CDR3: TGCAGTGCTAGAGATAGGTTTACTATGAACACTGAAGCTTTCTTT.

This clonotype was picked up a small number of times. The rearrangement uses TRBV7-6 and TRBJ2-3; 9 nucleotides line up with TRBD1. Per germline, CDR1 SGHVS and CDR2 FNYEAQ. The junction had 9 bases not matched to a gene; V was cut back by 5 bases and J by 6 bases. The CDR3 runs 15 residues. The CDR3 reads CASSVRDRAGDTQYF. In DNA, the CDR3 is TGTGCCAGCAGCGTTCGGGACAGGGCGGGTGATACGCAGTATTTT.

This clonotype was counted between two and nine times. This CDR3 is CASSVEGSNTEAFF. DNA of the CDR3: TGTGCCAGCAGCGTAGAAGGGTCGAACACTGAAGCTTTCTTT. This chain uses TRBV9 with TRBJ1-1; no firm D call. V lost 0 bases and J 1 base, leaving 7 bases between the germline ends. The germline gives CDR1 SGDLS, CDR2 YYNGEE. The CDR3 has 14 residues.

The chain has TRBV7-9 and TRBJ2-1; 8 nucleotides align to TRBD1. Unmatched junction bases numbered 9, after V lost 5 bases and J lost 15 bases. The CDR3 runs to 12 residues. Germline CDR1 is SEHNR and CDR2 is FQNEAQ (reference sequence). The CDR3 sequence is CASSRDRGKMFF. The CDR3 DNA is TGTGCCAGCAGCAGAGACAGGGGCAAGATGTTCTTC. Full variable domain (missing parts from reference TRBV7-9 and TRBJ2-1): DTGVSQNPRHKITKRGQNVTFRCDPISEHNRLYWYRQTLGQGPEFLTYFQNEAQLEKSRLLSDRFSAERPKGSFSTLEIQRTEQGDSAMYLCASSRDRGKMFFGPGTRLTVL.

J is TRBJ1-5 and V is TRBV7-9; D uncertain. V was trimmed by 4 bases and J by 5 bases, leaving 15 bases between them. CDR3 size: 15 residues. CDR1 and CDR2 from the germline V gene are SEHNR and FQNEAQ (reference sequence). CDR3 in amino acids: CASSSVTAGDQPQHF. The CDR3 nucleotides read TGTGCCAGCAGCTCAGTTACTGCGGGCGATCAGCCCCAGCATTTT. Complete variable domain (other parts from reference TRBV7-9 and TRBJ1-5): DTGVSQNPRHKITKRGQNVTFRCDPISEHNRLYWYRQTLGQGPEFLTYFQNEAQLEKSRLLSDRFSAERPKGSFSTLEIQRTEQGDSAMYLCASSSVTAGDQPQHFGDGTRLSIL.

This clonotype was detected only a few times. The chain is built from TRBV3-1 and TRBJ2-5; unclear D gene. V lost 7 bases to trimming and J lost 5 bases, with 23 bases between them. This CDR3 contains 16 residues. Germline V CDR1 and CDR2: LGHDT, YNNKEL (reference sequence). CDR3 bases: TGTGCCAGCACGGTGGGCGCCGCCCCCACCAGGGAGACCCAGTACTTC. This encodes CASTVGAAPTRETQYF.

This clonotype has more than one count but fewer than ten. At one of its ends the junction is not consistent with the germline gene, which may arise from a read error. The V call is TRBV7-7, the J call TRBJ2-5; 12 bases align to TRBD2. CDR3 length: 17 residues. The germline V gene has CDR1 SSHAT and CDR2 FNYEAQ (reference sequence). The CDR3 region is CASSPTGTSGSRETQYF. CDR3 nucleotides: TGTGCTAGCAGCCCCACCGGGACTAGCGGGTCAAGAGAGACCCAGTACTTC.

Worth noting for this clonotype: Compared with germline, one end of the junction differs, possibly owing to a read error. This chain uses TRBV7-9 with TRBJ2-7, with TRBD1 as a possible D gene (5 bases). CDR3 size: 14 residues. Germline V CDR1 and CDR2: SEHNR, FQNEAQ (reference sequence). The CDR3 sequence is CASSPARGAYELYF. CDR3 in DNA: TGTGCCAGCAGCCCAGCTAGGGGCGCCTACGAGCTGTACTTC.

This clonotype was seen many times. The J gene is TRBJ2-1, the V gene TRBV7-9, with D unclear. Trimming removed 2 bases from V and 7 bases from J, with 12 bases in between. The CDR3 length is 14 residues. Germline loops: CDR1 SEHNR, CDR2 FQNEAQ (reference sequence). The CDR3 DNA reads TGTGCCAGCAGCTTACGACCTAACGGGAATGAGCAGTTCTTC. Residues: CASSLRPNGNEQFF.

This clonotype was detected only a few times. The chain employs TRBV6-5 and TRBJ2-3; 7 positions agree with TRBD1. From germline, CDR1 is MNHEY and CDR2 SVGAGI. V was pared by 6 bases and J by 5 bases, with 17 bases of the junction left unmatched. The CDR3 has 17 amino acids. CDR3 DNA sequence: TGTGCCAGCAGCCGCATAAACAGGGGAGAGAGGGGAGATACGCAGTATTTT. Amino acid sequence: CASSRINRGERGDTQYF.

This chain uses TRBV20-1 with TRBJ2-2; 9 bases map to TRBD1. The V gene end was trimmed by 6 bases and the J gene end by 8 bases; junction bases not matched to a gene: 10. CDR3 size: 14 residues. In germline, CDR1 is DFQATT, CDR2 SNEGSKA (reference sequence). CDR3 DNA: TGCAGTGCGACCGGGACAGGGAAATCAGGGGAGCTGTTTTTT. It is translated as CSATGTGKSGELFF.

V is TRBV27 and J is TRBJ2-7; D remains unclear. CDR3 size: 14 residues. Trimming pared 2 bases from V and 0 bases from J, leaving 8 bases between. CDR1 is MNHEY and CDR2 is SMNVEV in the germline V gene (reference sequence). The CDR3 DNA follows: TGTGCCAGCAGTTTAAGTCCCAGCTCCTACGAGCAGTACTTC. Translation gives CASSLSPSSYEQYF.

The V and J genes are TRBV6-2 or TRBV6-3 and TRBJ1-6, with D perhaps TRBD1 (5 bases). Per the germline V gene, CDR1 is MNHEY and CDR2 is SVGEGT. CDR3 length: 16 residues. Deletions cut 7 bases from V and 0 bases from J, with 13 bases between. The chain's CDR3 is CASNQGESSYNSPLHF. The CDR3 DNA sequence: TGTGCCAGCAATCAAGGGGAGAGCTCCTATAATTCACCCCTCCACTTT.

This clonotype was recorded many times. The chain has TRBV7-6 and TRBJ2-7; maybe TRBD2 (7 bases). Germline CDR1 reads SGHVS; CDR2 reads FNYEAQ. Trimming took off 0 bases at V and 5 bases at J, with 11 bases between the two ends. This CDR3 contains 14 residues. Here the CDR3 DNA reads TGTGCCAGCAGCTTAGCGGGGGGGCTAGACGAGCAGTACTTC. As protein: CASSLAGGLDEQYF.

V and J are TRBV25-1 and TRBJ1-6, with D uncertain. The CDR3 runs to 13 residues. V was cut by 6 bases and J by 4 bases, with 7 bases left in between. Germline loops: CDR1 MGHDK, CDR2 SYGVNS. CDR3 sequence (DNA): TGTGCCAGCAGCGCCGGGTATAATTCACCCCTCCACTTT. This gives the protein CASSAGYNSPLHF. Filled out from reference TRBV25-1 and TRBJ1-6, the complete variable domain reads EADIYQTPRYLVIGTGKKITLECSQTMGHDKMYWYQQDPGMELHLIHYSYGVNSTEKGDLSSESTVSRIRTEHFPLTLESARPSHTSQYLCASSAGYNSPLHFGNGTRLTVT.

The chain couples TRBV27 to TRBJ1-5, with D possibly being TRBD1 (6 bases). V was clipped by 0 bases and J by 6 bases, with 18 bases between them. The CDR3 covers 17 residues. Germline CDR1 is MNHEY and CDR2 is SMNVEV (reference sequence). CDR3: CASSLSMGAGGVQPQHF. The CDR3 coding sequence is TGTGCCAGCAGTTTATCGATGGGGGCAGGAGGAGTTCAGCCCCAGCATTTT.

The chain joins TRBV10-3 to TRBJ2-1, with 7 bases identical to TRBD1. Germline lookup yields CDR1 ENHRY and CDR2 SYGVKD. CDR3 length equals 13 residues. Trimming cost V 9 bases and J 6 bases; bases outside gene matches: 8. The CDR3 DNA reads TGTGCCATACGGACAGGCCTCAGCAATGAGCAGTTCTTC. This sequence encodes CAIRTGLSNEQFF.

Only a few counts were recorded for this clonotype. J is TRBJ1-1 and V is TRBV27; a weak D match, TRBD1 (6 bases). The germline CDR1 and CDR2 sequences are MNHEY and SMNVEV (reference sequence). Deletions cut 5 bases from V and 2 bases from J, with 12 bases between. The CDR3 covers 14 residues. The CDR3 reads CASSPLGGNTEAFF. CDR3 DNA: TGTGCCAGCAGTCCCCTCGGGGGCAACACTGAAGCTTTCTTT.

This chain links TRBV6-5 with TRBJ2-7; TRBD1 matches 7 bases. The CDR3 loop spans 16 amino acids. J was trimmed by 0 bases and V by 0 bases; bases with no gene match: 5. Germline values: CDR1 MNHEY, CDR2 SVGAGI. The DNA for the CDR3 is TGTGCCAGCAGTTACTCAACCGACAGGGCCTCCTACGAGCAGTACTTC. It translates to CASSYSTDRASYEQYF.